The source of this T cell receptor beta chain is a study of T cells in Graves' hyperthyroidism and ophthalmopathy (dated by TCRdb to about 2019). In the study overall: Peripheral blood was sampled at the time of initial diagnosis, prior to any treatment. To identify distinguishing TCR V-J signatures, a discovery cohort of 100 or so patients was used, comprising 40 to 45 with Graves' ophthalmopathy and some 60 with stable Graves' hyperthyroidism. Once sampling was done, hyperthyroidism patients were given methimazole at a starting dose of 30 mg daily, whereas ophthalmopathy patients were given high-dose intravenous methylprednisolone. The approximately 100 discovery patients were randomly split 7:3 into training and test sets. An independent validation cohort of some 18 hyperthyroidism patients and about 16 patients who later progressed to ophthalmopathy tested prospective prediction of ophthalmopathy. The paper reports TCR Vbeta CDR3 sequencing of roughly 140 peripheral blood samples: 40 or so ophthalmopathy, approximately 74 hyperthyroidism and approximately 17 progressor patients. Thyroid tissue and blood T-cell repertoires from more than 5 Graves' hyperthyroidism patients were also compared in the study. Study-level results and caveats: Blood samples also contained most of the expanded thyroid clonotypes (frequency above 0.001), which suggests that blood repertoires may reflect thyroid immune responses. No statistical method was used to fix the sample size in advance, and group allocation was not hidden from the investigators. In validation, progression to ophthalmopathy was predicted by the model with 70.59% sensitivity and roughly 72% specificity, a median of around 6.5 months before onset. In cross-validation, a model built on a 13 V-J signature told ophthalmopathy apart from stable hyperthyroidism with under 90% sensitivity and approximately 84% specificity, and in testing the same model reached 80%/75%.

The TCR beta CDR3 regions were amplified from the RNA transcripts. For the first round of RT-PCR on the TCR CDR3, the HTBI primer set was used together with the Qiagen OneStep RT-PCR kit. Libraries were constructed in a second round of multiplex PCR, after which size selection and purification were performed. The libraries were sequenced on an Illumina HiSeq2000 using paired-end 100 bp reads. Per the authors' processing: Raw data were processed with SOAPnuke, discarding reads with adapters, uncalled bases, mean Phred below 15, or no exact constant-primer or identifier match. High-quality paired reads were merged using COPE v1.2.5, and each unique nucleotide sequence was defined as a clonotype. MiTCR v1.1 was used to align clonotypes to the IMGT TRBV, TRBD and TRBJ reference segments. Only V-J combinations with frequency above 0.0001, covering 98% to 99.2% of repertoires, were analysed. A TCS score was defined as the ratio of F50 (clonal expansion) to E x V (chaos), with BLOSUM62-based TCRdist applied between CDR3 peptides within each V-J. Welch's t-statistics and random forest reduced 514 V-J features to around 14, which were used in a naive Bayes classifier (R e1071). TCRdb reprocessed the public reads (quality trimming at Q25 with fastp, clone calling with MiXCR) and kept in-frame beta chains. Each CDR3 protein appears once, grouped with its most common genes and DNA. TCRdb assigned the V and J calls; the authors' analysis was not used. This sample has some 300,000 distinct CDR3 sequences in its table, and approximately 15% of those were observed once. Jointly, the top ten make up roughly 8.2% of the sample.

Graves' hyperthyroidism was defined as stable when no progression to ophthalmopathy occurred over 18 months of follow-up. The hyperthyroidism patients were between 18 and 65 years old and newly diagnosed, with a disease duration of less than 2 months. The study excluded patients with uncontrolled infections, other autoimmune diseases, pregnancy or lactation. Diagnoses were established on the basis of clinical symptoms, serum thyroxine and TRAb, thyroid ultrasound, and orbital computed tomography. Ficoll-Paque density gradient centrifugation was used to isolate PBMCs from around 10 ml of fresh peripheral blood. Trizol reagent was used to extract total RNA, and RNA quality was then checked on an Agilent 2100 Bioanalyzer. The CDR3, from cysteine to phenylalanine, totals 17 residues. Just CDR3 DNA is preserved here, 51 bases in frame from base 1. Trimming removed 5 bases from V and 2 bases from J; the gene matches leave 10 bases unexplained. CDR1 and CDR2 are drawn from the germline V gene (reference sequence): SEHNR, FQNEAQ.

Notes on this clonotype: Its antigen is not yet known. The input lacks base qualities; no much larger clone sits a single base away.

The sequence was obtained from a woman between 35 and 50 years old with Graves' hyperthyroidism. Material: blood. In this chain, TRBV7-9 is recombined with TRBJ2-3; 10 bases in between match TRBD2. Read as DNA, the sequence is TGTGCCAGCAGCCGCCGAACCCTAGCGGGAGCCACAGATACGCAGTATTTT. This sequence encodes CASSRRTLAGATDTQYF. The reference TRBV7-9 and TRBJ2-3 proteins fill in what lies around the CDR3, so the full variable domain reads DTGVSQNPRHKITKRGQNVTFRCDPISEHNRLYWYRQTLGQGPEFLTYFQNEAQLEKSRLLSDRFSAERPKGSFSTLEIQRTEQGDSAMYLCASSRRTLAGATDTQYFGPGTRLTVL.